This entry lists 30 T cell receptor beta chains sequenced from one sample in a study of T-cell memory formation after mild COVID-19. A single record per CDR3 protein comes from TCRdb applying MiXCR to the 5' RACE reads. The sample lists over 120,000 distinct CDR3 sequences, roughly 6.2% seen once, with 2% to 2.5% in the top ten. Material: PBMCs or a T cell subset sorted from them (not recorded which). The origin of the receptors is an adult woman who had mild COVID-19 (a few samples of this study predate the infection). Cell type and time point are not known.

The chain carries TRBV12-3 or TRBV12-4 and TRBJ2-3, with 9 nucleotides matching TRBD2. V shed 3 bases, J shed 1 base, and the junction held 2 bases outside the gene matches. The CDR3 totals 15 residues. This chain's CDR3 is CASSFRTSGTDTQYF. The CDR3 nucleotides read TGTGCCAGCAGTTTCAGGACTAGCGGCACAGATACGCAGTATTTT.

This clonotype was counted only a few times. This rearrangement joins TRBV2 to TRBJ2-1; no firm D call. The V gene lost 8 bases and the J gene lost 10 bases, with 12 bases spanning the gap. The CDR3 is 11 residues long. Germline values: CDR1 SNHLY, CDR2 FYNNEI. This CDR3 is CASRTIAEQFF. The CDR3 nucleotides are TGTGCCAGCCGGACGATAGCAGAGCAGTTCTTC.

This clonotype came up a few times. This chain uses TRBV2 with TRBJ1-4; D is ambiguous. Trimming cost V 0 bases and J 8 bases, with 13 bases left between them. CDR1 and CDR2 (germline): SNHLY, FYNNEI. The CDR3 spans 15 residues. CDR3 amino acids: CASSEAVAAGEKLFF. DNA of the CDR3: TGTGCCAGCAGTGAAGCGGTAGCAGCCGGAGAAAAACTGTTTTTT.

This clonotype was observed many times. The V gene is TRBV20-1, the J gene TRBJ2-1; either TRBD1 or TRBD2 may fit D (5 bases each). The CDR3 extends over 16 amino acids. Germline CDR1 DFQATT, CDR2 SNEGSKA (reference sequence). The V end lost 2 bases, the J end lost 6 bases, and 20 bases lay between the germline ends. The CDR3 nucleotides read TGCAGTGCTAGATCTCTTGGGGGAGCGGTCGGCAATGAGCAGTTCTTC. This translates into CSARSLGGAVGNEQFF.

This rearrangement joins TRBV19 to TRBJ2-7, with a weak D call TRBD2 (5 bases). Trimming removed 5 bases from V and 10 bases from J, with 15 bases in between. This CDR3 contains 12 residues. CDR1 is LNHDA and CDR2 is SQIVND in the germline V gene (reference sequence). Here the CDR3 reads CASSATPGTQYF. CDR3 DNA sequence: TGTGCCAGTAGTGCGACTCCGGGAACCCAGTACTTC.

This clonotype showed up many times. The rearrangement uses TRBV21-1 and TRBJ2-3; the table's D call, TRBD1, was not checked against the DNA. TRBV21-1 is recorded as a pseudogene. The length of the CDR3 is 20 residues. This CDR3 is CASSKTGGSVQREPGDTQYF. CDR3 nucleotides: TGTGCCAGCAGCAAAACAGGGGGCTCGGTCCAGCGGGAGCCAGGAGATACGCAGTATTTT.

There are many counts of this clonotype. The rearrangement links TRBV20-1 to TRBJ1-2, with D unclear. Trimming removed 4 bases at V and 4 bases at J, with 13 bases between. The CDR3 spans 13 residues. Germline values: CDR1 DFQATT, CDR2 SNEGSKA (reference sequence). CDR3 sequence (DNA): TGCAGTGCTATAAGCCCCGACGGCTATGGCTACACCTTC. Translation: CSAISPDGYGYTF.

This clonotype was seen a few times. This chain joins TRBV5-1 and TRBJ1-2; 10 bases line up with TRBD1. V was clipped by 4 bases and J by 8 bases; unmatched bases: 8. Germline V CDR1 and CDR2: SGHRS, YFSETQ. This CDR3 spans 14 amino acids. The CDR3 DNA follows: TGCGCCAGCAGCCCGCGGACAGGGGGAGGAGGCTACACCTTC. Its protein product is CASSPRTGGGGYTF.

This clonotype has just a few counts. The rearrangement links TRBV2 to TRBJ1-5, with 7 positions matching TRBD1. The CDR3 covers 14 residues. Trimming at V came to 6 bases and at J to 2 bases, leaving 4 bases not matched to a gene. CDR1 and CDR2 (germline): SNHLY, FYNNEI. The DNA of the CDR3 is TGTGCCAGCAGCGACAGGGTCGGCAATCAGCCCCAGCATTTT. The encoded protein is CASSDRVGNQPQHF.

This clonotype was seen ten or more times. CDR3 amino acids: CASRITLSSYNEQFF. The CDR3 DNA reads as TGTGCCAGCAGAATTACGCTCAGCTCCTACAATGAGCAGTTCTTC. The J gene is TRBJ2-1, the V gene TRBV27, with D hard to call. The CDR3 is made up of 15 amino acids. Germline-derived CDR1 and CDR2 are MNHEY and SMNVEV (reference sequence). V lost 6 bases to trimming and J lost 0 bases, with 12 bases between them.

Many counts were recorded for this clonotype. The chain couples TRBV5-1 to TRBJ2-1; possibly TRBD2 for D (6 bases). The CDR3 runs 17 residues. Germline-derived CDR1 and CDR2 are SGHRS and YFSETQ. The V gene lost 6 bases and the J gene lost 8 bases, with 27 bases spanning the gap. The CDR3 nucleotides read TGCGCCAGCACCCACACTGGGTTGGGCGGGAAAGAAGATGAGCAGTTCTTC. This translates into CASTHTGLGGKEDEQFF.

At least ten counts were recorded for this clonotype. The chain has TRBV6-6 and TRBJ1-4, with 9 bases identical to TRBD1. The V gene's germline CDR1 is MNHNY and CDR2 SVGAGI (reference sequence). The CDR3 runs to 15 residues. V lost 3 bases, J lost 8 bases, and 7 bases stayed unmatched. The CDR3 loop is CASSYSGTGSEKLFF. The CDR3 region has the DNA TGTGCCAGCAGTTATTCCGGGACAGGGTCCGAAAAACTGTTTTTT.

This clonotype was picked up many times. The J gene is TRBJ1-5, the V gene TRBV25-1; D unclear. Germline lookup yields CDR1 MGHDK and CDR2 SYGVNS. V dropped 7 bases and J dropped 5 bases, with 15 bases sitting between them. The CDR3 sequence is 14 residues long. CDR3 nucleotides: TGTGCCAGCAAGGGTGACTCTGATCATCAGCCCCAGCATTTT. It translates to CASKGDSDHQPQHF.

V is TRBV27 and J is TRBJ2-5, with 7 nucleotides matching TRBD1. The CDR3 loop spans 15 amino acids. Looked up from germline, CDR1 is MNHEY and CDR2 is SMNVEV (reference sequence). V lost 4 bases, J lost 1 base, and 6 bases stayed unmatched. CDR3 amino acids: CASSSTGLTQETQYF. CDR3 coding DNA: TGTGCCAGCAGTTCGACAGGGCTGACCCAAGAGACCCAGTACTTC.

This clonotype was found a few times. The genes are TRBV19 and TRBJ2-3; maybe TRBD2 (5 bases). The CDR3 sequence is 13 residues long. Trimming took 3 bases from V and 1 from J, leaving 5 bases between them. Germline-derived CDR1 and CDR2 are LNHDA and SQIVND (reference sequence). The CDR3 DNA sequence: TGTGCCAGTAGTATCGGGGGCACAGATACGCAGTATTTT. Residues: CASSIGGTDTQYF.

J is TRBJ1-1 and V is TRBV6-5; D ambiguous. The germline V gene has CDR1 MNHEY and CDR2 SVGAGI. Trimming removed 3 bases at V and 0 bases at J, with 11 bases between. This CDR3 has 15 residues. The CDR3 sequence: CASSYFPTMNTEAFF. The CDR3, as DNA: TGTGCCAGCAGTTATTTCCCAACCATGAACACTGAAGCTTTCTTT.

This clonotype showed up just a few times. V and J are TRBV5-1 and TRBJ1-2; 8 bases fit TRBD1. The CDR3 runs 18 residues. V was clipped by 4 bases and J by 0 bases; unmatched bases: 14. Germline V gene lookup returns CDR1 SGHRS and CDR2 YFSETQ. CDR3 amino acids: CASSPWDRRPWANYGYTF. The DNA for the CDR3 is TGCGCCAGCAGCCCGTGGGACAGGCGCCCTTGGGCTAACTATGGCTACACCTTC.

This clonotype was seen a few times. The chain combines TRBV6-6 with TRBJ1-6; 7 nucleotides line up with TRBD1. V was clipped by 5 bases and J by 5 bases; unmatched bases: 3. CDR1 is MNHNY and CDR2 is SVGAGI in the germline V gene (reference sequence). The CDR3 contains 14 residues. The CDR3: CASSKDRDNSPLHF. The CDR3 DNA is TGTGCCAGCAGTAAAGACAGGGATAATTCACCCCTCCACTTT.

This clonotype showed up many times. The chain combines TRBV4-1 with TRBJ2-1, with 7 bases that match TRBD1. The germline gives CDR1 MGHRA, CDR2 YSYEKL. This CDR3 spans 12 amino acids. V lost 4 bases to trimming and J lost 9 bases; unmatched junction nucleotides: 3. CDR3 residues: CASSPTGVEQFF. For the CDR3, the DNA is TGCGCCAGCAGCCCAACAGGGGTTGAGCAGTTCTTC.

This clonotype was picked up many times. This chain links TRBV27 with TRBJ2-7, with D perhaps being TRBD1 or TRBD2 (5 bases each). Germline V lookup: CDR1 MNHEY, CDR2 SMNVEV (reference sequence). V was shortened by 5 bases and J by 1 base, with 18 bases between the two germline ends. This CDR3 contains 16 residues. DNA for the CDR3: TGTGCCAGCAGTCCCCAGGGAGTCGGGATTTCCTACGAGCAGTACTTC. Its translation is CASSPQGVGISYEQYF.

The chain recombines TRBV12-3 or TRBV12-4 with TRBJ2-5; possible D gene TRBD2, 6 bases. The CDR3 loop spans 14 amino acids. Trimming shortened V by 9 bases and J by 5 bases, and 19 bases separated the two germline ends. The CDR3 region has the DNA TGTGCCAGTAAGCCCGCCGGGACTGGGGAGACCCAGTACTTC. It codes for CASKPAGTGETQYF.

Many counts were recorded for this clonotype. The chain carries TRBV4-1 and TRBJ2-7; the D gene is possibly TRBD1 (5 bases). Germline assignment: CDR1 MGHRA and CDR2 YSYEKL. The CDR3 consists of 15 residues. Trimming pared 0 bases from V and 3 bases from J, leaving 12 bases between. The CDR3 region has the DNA TGCGCCAGCAGCCAAGACAGAGTGGGGCTCTACGAGCAGTACTTC. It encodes CASSQDRVGLYEQYF.

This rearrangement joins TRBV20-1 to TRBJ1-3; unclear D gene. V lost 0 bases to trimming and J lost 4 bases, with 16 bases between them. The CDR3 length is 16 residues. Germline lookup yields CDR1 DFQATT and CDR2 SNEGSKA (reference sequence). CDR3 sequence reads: CSARDIAAEGGNTIYF. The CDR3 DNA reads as TGCAGTGCTAGAGATATCGCCGCAGAAGGGGGAAACACCATATATTTT.

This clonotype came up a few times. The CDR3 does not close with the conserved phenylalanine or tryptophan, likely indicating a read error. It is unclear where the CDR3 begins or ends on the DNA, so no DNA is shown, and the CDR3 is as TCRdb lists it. The CDR3 here is CASSWVADPGTGGAV. This chain connects TRBV6-5 to TRBJ1-1; the D segment call TRBD1 is taken from the table without a DNA check. The CDR3 totals 15 residues, both ends included. Germline CDR1 is MNHEY and CDR2 is SVGAGI.

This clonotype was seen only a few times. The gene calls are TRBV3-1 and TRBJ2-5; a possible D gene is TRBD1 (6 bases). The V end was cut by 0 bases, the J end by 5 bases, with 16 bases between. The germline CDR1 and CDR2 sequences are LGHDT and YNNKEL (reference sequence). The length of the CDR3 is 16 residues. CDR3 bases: TGTGCCAGCAGCCAAGACAGGGGCCTTTTAATCGAGACCCAGTACTTC. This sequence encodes CASSQDRGLLIETQYF.

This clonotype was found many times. The CDR3 sequence is CASSQDPSSYNEQFF. The DNA of the CDR3 is TGCGCCAGCAGCCAAGACCCCAGCTCCTACAATGAGCAGTTCTTC. The rearrangement uses TRBV4-3 and TRBJ2-1, with no clear D. Trimming removed 0 bases at V and 0 bases at J, with 6 bases between. The CDR3 extends over 15 amino acids. Germline V gene data show CDR1 as LGHNA and CDR2 as YSLEER.

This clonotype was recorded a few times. The DNA of the CDR3 is TGTGCCAGTAGAGGACAGGGTTTTAACACTGAAGCTTTCTTT. Its protein is CASRGQGFNTEAFF. V is TRBV19 and J is TRBJ1-1; 8 bases are shared with TRBD1. The germline CDR1 and CDR2 sequences are LNHDA and SQIVND (reference sequence). J lost 2 bases, V lost 6 bases, and 5 bases had no gene match. This CDR3 spans 14 amino acids.

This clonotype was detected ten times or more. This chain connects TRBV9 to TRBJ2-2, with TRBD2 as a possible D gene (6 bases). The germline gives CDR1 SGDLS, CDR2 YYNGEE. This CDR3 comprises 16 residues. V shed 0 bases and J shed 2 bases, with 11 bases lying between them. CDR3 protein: CASSVGISGNTGELFF. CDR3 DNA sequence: TGTGCCAGCAGCGTAGGTATTAGCGGTAACACCGGGGAGCTGTTTTTT.

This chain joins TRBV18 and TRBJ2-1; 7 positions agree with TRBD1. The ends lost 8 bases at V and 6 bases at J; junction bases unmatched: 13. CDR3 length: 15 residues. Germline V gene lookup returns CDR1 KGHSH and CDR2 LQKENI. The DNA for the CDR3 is TGTGCCAGCCTTCGTGGGGACAGACTAATCAATGAGCAGTTCTTC. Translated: CASLRGDRLINEQFF.

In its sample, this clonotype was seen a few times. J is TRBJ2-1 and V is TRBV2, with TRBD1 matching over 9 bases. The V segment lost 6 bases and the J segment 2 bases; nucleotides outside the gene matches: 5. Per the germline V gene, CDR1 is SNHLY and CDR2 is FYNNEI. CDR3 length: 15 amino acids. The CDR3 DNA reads TGTGCCAGCAGACTGGACAGGGGCCCCTACAATGAGCAGTTCTTC. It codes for CASRLDRGPYNEQFF.